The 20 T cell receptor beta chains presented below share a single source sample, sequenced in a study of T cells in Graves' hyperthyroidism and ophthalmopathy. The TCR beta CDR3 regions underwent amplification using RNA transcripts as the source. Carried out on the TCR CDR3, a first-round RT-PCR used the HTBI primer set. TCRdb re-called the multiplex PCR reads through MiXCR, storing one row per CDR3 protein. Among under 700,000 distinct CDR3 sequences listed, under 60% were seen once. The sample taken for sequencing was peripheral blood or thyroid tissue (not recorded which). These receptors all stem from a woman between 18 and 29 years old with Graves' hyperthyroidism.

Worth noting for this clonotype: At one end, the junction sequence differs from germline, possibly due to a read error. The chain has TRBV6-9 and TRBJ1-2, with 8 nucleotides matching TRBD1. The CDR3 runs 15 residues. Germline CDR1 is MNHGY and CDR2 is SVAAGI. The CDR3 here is CASSYSTGVRYGYTF. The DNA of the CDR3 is TGTGCCAGCAGCTATTCGACAGGGGTACGCTATGGCTACACCTTC.

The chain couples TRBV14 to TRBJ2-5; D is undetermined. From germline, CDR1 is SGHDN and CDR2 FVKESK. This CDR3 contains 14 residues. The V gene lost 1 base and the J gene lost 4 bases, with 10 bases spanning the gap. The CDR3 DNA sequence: TGTGCCAGCAGCCAAGGCTTCACGGGAGAGACCCAGTACTTC. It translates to CASSQGFTGETQYF.

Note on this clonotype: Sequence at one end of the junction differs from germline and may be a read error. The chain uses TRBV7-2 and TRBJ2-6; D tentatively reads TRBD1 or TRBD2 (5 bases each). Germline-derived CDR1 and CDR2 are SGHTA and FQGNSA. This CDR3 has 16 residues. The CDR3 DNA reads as TGCGCCAACAGCCAGCCAGGGAGCTCTGGGGCCAACGTCCTGACTTTC. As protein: CANSQPGSSGANVLTF.

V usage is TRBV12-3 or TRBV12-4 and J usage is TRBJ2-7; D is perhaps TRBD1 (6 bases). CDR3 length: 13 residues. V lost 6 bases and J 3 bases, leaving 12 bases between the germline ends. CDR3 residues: CASREQGHYEQYF. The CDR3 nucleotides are TGTGCCAGCAGAGAACAGGGTCACTACGAGCAGTACTTC.

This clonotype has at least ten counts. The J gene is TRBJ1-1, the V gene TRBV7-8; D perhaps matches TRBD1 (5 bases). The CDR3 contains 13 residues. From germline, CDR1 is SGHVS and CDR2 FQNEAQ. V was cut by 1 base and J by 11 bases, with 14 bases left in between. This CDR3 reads CASSLGQGEGAFF. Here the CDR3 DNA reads TGTGCCAGCAGCTTAGGTCAGGGTGAGGGTGCTTTCTTT.

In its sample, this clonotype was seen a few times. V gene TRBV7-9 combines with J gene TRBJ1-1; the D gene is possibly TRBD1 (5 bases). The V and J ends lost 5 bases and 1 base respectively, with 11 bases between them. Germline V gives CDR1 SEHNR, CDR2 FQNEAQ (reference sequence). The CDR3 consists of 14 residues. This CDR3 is CASSPGTKNTEAFF. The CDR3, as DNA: TGTGCCAGCAGCCCCGGGACGAAGAACACTGAAGCTTTCTTT.

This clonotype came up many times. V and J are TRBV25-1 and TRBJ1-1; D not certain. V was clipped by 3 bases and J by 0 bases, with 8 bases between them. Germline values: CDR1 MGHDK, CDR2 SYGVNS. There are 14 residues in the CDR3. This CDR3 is CASSDSRMNTEAFF. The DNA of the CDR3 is TGTGCCAGCAGTGATAGTAGGATGAACACTGAAGCTTTCTTT.

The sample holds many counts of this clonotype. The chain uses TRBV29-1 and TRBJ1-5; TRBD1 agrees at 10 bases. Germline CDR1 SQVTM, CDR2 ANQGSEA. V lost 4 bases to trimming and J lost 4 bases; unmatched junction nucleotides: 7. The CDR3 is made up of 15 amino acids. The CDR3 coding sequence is TGCAGCGTTGTCCCGACAGGGGGCGCGAATCAGCCCCAGCATTTT. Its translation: CSVVPTGGANQPQHF.

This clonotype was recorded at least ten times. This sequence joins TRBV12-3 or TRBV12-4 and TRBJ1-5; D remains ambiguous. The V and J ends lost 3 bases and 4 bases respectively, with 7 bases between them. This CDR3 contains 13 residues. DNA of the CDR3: TGTGCCAGCAGTTTCCTTGGGAATCAGCCCCAGCATTTT. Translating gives CASSFLGNQPQHF.

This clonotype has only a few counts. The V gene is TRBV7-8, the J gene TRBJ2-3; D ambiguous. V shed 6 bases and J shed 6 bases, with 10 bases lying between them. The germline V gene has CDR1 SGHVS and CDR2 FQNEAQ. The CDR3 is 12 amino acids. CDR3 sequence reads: CASSPIPDTQYF. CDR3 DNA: TGTGCCAGCAGTCCTATCCCGGATACGCAGTATTTT.

CDR3 residues: CAISESRLFF. CDR3 DNA sequence: TGTGCCATCAGTGAGTCGCGGCTGTTTTTT. The chain uses TRBV10-3 and TRBJ2-2; D remains unclear. Looked up from germline, CDR1 is ENHRY and CDR2 is SYGVKD. CDR3 length: 10 residues. V was cut by 0 bases and J by 13 bases, with 3 bases left in between.

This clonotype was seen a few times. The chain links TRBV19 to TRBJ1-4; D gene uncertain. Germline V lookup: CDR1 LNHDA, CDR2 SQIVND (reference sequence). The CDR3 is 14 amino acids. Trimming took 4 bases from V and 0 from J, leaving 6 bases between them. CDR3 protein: CASSTGATNEKLFF. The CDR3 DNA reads TGTGCCAGTAGTACCGGGGCAACTAATGAAAAACTGTTTTTT.

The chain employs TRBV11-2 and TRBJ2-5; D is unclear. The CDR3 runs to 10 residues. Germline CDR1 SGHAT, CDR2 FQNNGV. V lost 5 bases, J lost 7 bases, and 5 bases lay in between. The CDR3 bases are TGTGCCAGCAGCCACGGGACCCAGTACTTC. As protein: CASSHGTQYF. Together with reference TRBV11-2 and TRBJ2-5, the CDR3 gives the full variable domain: EAGVAQSPRYKIIEKRQSVAFWCNPISGHATLYWYQQILGQGPKLLIQFQNNGVVDDSQLPKDRFSAERLKGVDSTLKIQPAKLEDSAVYLCASSHGTQYFGPGTRLLVL.

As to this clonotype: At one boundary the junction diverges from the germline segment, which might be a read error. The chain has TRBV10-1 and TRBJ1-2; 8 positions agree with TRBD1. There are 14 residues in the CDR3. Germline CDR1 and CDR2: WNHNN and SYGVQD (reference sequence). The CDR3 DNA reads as TGTGCCAGCAGCGGGGGGACAGGCCGGTATGGCTACACCTTC. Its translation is CASSGGTGRYGYTF.

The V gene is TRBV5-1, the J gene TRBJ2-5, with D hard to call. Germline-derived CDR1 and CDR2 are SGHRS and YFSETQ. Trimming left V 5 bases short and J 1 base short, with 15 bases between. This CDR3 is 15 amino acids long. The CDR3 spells CASSENNNLQETQYF. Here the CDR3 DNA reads TGCGCCAGCAGTGAGAATAATAACCTCCAAGAGACCCAGTACTTC.

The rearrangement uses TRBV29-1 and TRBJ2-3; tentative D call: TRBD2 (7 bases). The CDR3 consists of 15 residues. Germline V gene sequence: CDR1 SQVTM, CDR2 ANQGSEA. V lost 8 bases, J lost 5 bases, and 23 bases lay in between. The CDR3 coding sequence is TGCAGCTGTTCAGGGGAGGGCCAGGTAGGAGATACGCAGTATTTT. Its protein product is CSCSGEGQVGDTQYF.

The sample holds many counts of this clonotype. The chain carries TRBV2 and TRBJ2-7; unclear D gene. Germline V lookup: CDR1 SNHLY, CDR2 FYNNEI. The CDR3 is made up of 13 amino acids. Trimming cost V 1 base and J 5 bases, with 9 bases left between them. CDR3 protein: CASSEGSHDEQYF. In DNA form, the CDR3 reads TGTGCCAGCAGTGAAGGGAGCCATGACGAGCAGTACTTC.

This chain's CDR3 is CSARTSGNYEQYF. The DNA for the CDR3 is TGCAGTGCTCGGACTAGCGGAAACTACGAGCAGTACTTC. The chain has TRBV20-1 and TRBJ2-7; TRBD2 agrees at 10 bases. The V segment lost 5 bases and the J segment 3 bases; nucleotides outside the gene matches: 4. The germline CDR1 and CDR2 sequences are DFQATT and SNEGSKA (reference sequence). This CDR3 has 13 amino acids.

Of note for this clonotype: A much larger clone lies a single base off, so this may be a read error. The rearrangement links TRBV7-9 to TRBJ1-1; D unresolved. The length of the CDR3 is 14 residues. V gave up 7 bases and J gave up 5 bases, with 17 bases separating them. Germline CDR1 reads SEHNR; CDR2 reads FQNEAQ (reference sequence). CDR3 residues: CASNPLGQSTEAFF. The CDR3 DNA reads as TGTGCCAGCAACCCCCTAGGGCAGTCAACTGAAGCTTTCTTT.

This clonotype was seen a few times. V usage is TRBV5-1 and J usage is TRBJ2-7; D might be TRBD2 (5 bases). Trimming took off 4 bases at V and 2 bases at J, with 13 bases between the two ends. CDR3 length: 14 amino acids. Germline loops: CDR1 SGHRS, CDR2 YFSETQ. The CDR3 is CASSHDIGTYEQYF. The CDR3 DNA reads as TGCGCCAGCAGCCACGATATCGGGACCTACGAGCAGTACTTC. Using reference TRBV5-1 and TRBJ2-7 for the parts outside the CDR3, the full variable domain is KAGVTQTPRYLIKTRGQQVTLSCSPISGHRSVSWYQQTPGQGLQFLFEYFSETQRNKGNFPGRFSGRQFSNSRSEMNVSTLELGDSALYLCASSHDIGTYEQYFGPGTRLTVT.